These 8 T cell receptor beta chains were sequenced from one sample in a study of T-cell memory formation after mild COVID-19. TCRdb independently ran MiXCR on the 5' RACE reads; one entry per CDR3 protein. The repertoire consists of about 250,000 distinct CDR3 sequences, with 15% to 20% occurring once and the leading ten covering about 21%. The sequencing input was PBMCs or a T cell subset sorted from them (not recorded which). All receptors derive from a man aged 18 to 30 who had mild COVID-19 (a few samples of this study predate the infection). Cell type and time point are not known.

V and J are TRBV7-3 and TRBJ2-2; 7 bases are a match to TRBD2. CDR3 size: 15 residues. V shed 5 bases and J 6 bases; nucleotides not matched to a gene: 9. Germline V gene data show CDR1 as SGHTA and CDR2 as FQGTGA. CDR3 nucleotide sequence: TGTGCCAGCAGCCCGTCCGGGGGGAGCGCCGGGGAGCTGTTTTTT. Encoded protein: CASSPSGGSAGELFF.

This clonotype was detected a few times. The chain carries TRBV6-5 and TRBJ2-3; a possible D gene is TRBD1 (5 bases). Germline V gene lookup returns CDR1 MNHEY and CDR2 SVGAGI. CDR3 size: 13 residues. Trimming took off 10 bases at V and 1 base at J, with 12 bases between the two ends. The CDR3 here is CATQGPGTDTQYF. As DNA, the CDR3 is TGTGCCACCCAGGGCCCGGGCACAGATACGCAGTATTTT.

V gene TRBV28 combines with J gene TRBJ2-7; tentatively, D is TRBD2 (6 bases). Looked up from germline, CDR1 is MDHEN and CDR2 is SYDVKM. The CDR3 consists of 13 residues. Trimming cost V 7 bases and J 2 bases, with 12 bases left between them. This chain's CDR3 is CASTPGEAYEQYV. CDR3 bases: TGTGCCAGCACTCCCGGGGAGGCCTACGAGCAGTACGTC.

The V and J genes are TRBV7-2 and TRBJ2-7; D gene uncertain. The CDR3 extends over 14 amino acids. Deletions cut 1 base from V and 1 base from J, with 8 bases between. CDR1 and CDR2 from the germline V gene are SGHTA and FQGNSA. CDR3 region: CASSLGAGSYEQYV. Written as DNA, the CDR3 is TGTGCCAGCAGCTTAGGGGCAGGATCCTACGAGCAGTACGTC.

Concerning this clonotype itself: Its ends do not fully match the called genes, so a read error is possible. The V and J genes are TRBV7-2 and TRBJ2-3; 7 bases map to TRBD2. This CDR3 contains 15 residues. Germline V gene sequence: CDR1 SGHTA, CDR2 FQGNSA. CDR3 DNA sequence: TGTGCCGGCAGCCCGGGGCGGGGGAGTACAGATACGCAGTATTTT. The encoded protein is CAGSPGRGSTDTQYF.

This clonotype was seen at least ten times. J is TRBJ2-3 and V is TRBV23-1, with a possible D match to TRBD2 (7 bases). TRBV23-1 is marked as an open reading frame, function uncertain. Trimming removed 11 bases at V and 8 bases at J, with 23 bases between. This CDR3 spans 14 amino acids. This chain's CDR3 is CASQAGAGNGTQYF. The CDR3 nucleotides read TGCGCCTCACAGGCGGGGGCCGGGAACGGTACGCAGTATTTT.

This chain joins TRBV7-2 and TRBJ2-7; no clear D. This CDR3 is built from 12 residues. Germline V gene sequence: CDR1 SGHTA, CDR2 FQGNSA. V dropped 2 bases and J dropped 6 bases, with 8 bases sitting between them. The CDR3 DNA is TGTGCCAGCAGCTTAAGTCGGTTCGAGCAGTACTTC. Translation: CASSLSRFEQYF.

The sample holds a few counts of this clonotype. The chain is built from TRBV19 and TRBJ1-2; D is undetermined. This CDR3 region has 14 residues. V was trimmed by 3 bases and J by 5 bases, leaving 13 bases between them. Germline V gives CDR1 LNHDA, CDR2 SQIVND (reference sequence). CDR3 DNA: TGTGCCAGTAGTATTCCGGCCCCGGGGTATGGCTACACCTTC. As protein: CASSIPAPGYGYTF.